This TCR beta chain was identified in a study of breast tumors, draining lymph nodes, adjacent tissues. The lymph nodes were axillary draining lymph nodes from breast cancer patients. Study-wide results and caveats: Tumor T cell lymph node origin was a supported hypothesis, not proven. Tumors had less TCR diversity than lymph nodes, more than nontumor tissue. Findings are consistent with lymph node origin and intratumoral expansion of most tumor T cells.

From the multiplex PCR reads, TCRdb called clonotypes with MiXCR, one entry per CDR3 protein. The sample holds about 130,000 distinct CDR3 sequences, 21% seen once. Losses at the gene ends were 6 bases for V and 8 bases for J; bases not matched to a gene: 4. The CDR3 consists of 12 residues. Many counts were recorded for this clonotype. The antigen remains unidentified. The receptor was isolated from a female donor with breast cancer. Some clones in this sample may be carry-over from other donors' samples. The source material was axillary lymph node tissue. The rearrangement joins TRBV12-3 or TRBV12-4 to TRBJ2-1; 7 nucleotides agree with TRBD2. The CDR3 sequence is CASSLTSYEQFF. CDR3 sequence (DNA): TGTGCCAGCAGCCTGACTAGCTATGAGCAGTTCTTC.